Listed here are 24 T cell receptor beta chains from one sample, sequenced in a study of T cells in Graves' hyperthyroidism and ophthalmopathy. The source material, RNA transcripts, was used to amplify TCR beta CDR3 regions. Using the HTBI primer set, a first-round RT-PCR was run on the TCR CDR3. One entry per CDR3 protein, called by TCRdb with MiXCR from the multiplex PCR reads. The table includes approximately 710,000 distinct CDR3 sequences, 15% to 20% detected once. Sequences were obtained from blood. The receptors derive from a man aged 50-59 years with Graves' hyperthyroidism.

The rearrangement uses TRBV29-1 and TRBJ2-5, with 10 positions matching TRBD2. V lost 6 bases and J lost 5; bases outside the gene matches: 15. This CDR3 has 16 amino acids. Germline loops: CDR1 SQVTM, CDR2 ANQGSEA. The DNA for the CDR3 is TGCAGCGTGGCGGGGTATAGCGGGAGGCCGGGGGAGACCCAGTACTTC. It is translated as CSVAGYSGRPGETQYF.

This clonotype showed up just a few times. V usage is TRBV20-1 and J usage is TRBJ2-1; D gene ambiguous. The ends were cut back, 2 bases at V and 1 base at J, with 12 bases in the middle. Germline V gene data show CDR1 as DFQATT and CDR2 as SNEGSKA (reference sequence). This CDR3 has 15 amino acids. The CDR3 is CSARPAAGSYNEQFF. The CDR3 DNA is TGCAGTGCTAGACCAGCCGCAGGTTCCTACAATGAGCAGTTCTTC.

Note on this clonotype: This sequence may be a read error, since a much larger clone differs from it by one base. The CDR3 protein is CASSPFHNGQFF. CDR3 DNA sequence: TGTGCCAGCAGCCCCTTTCACAATGGGCAGTTCTTC. The chain uses TRBV11-2 and TRBJ2-1; D gene ambiguous. The length of the CDR3 is 12 residues. Per germline, CDR1 SGHAT and CDR2 FQNNGV.

With respect to this clonotype: With a much larger clone just one base away, this may be a read error. The chain carries TRBV19 and TRBJ1-1, with 7 positions matching TRBD1. The CDR3 loop spans 14 amino acids. The germline V gene encodes CDR1 LNHDA and CDR2 SQIVND (reference sequence). This chain's CDR3 is CASSPQRGLTESFF. CDR3 DNA: TGTGCCAGTAGCCCTCAGAGGGGGCTCACTGAATCTTTCTTT.

This clonotype was picked up many times. The chain recombines TRBV24-1 with TRBJ1-1, with 7 bases fitting TRBD1. V was pared by 5 bases and J by 5 bases, with 4 bases of the junction left unmatched. CDR3 length equals 13 residues. Germline V CDR1 and CDR2: KGHDR, SFDVKD. CDR3 sequence reads: CATSGDRVTEAFF. DNA of the CDR3: TGTGCCACCAGTGGCGACAGGGTTACTGAAGCTTTCTTT.

There are a few counts of this clonotype. V and J are TRBV14 and TRBJ2-5, with D possibly TRBD2 on 6 matching bases. The germline V gene encodes CDR1 SGHDN and CDR2 FVKESK. The CDR3 consists of 18 residues. Trimming shortened V by 1 base and J by 5 bases, and 23 bases separated the two germline ends. The CDR3 here is CASSQAPRAGERRETQYF. The DNA for the CDR3 is TGTGCCAGCAGCCAAGCGCCGAGAGCGGGTGAGAGGCGGGAGACCCAGTACTTC.

The chain has TRBV6-2 or TRBV6-3 and TRBJ2-7; D ambiguous. V lost 6 bases to trimming and J lost 0 bases, with 9 bases between them. Germline V lookup: CDR1 MNHEY, CDR2 SVGEGT. This CDR3 contains 13 residues. DNA for the CDR3: TGTGCCAGCAGACCGGAAATCTCCTACGAGCAGTACTTC. This codes for CASRPEISYEQYF.

This chain links TRBV19 with TRBJ2-1; 12 nucleotides align to TRBD2. The CDR3 spans 14 residues. In germline, CDR1 is LNHDA, CDR2 SQIVND (reference sequence). Losses at the gene ends were 7 bases for V and 8 bases for J; bases not matched to a gene: 6. CDR3 sequence (DNA): TGTGCCAGTACTAGGACTAGCGGGAAGGATGAGCAGTTCTTC. Protein: CASTRTSGKDEQFF. The whole variable domain, filled in from reference TRBV19 and TRBJ2-1, reads DGGITQSPKYLFRKEGQNVTLSCEQNLNHDAMYWYRQDPGQGLRLIYYSQIVNDFQKGDIAEGYSVSREKKESFPLTVTSAQKNPTAFYLCASTRTSGKDEQFFGPGTRLTVL.

Ten or more counts support this clonotype. The chain links TRBV12-3 or TRBV12-4 to TRBJ1-5, with D unclear. V was clipped by 5 bases and J by 0 bases, with 11 bases between them. The CDR3 loop spans 15 amino acids. The CDR3 protein is CASSPDGYSNQPQHF. The CDR3 DNA sequence: TGTGCCAGCAGTCCGGACGGCTATAGCAATCAGCCCCAGCATTTT.

This clonotype has a handful of counts. The gene calls are TRBV6-1 and TRBJ2-5; tentatively, D is TRBD2 (5 bases). V lost 7 bases and J 1 base, leaving 13 bases between the germline ends. This CDR3 region has 14 residues. Germline assignment: CDR1 MNHNS and CDR2 SASEGT. CDR3 region: CASIDRGPQETQYF. CDR3 bases: TGTGCCAGCATCGACCGGGGTCCCCAAGAGACCCAGTACTTC.

This clonotype came up many times. The chain links TRBV2 to TRBJ2-2; D unresolved. V lost 6 bases and J 10 bases, leaving 18 bases between the germline ends. The CDR3 length is 14 residues. CDR1 and CDR2 (germline): SNHLY, FYNNEI. The CDR3 region has the DNA TGTGCCAGCAGCCTAAACGACCGCTCTGAGGAGCTGTTTTTT. It codes for CASSLNDRSEELFF.

This clonotype was seen ten or more times. V is TRBV2 and J is TRBJ2-5; 13 bases map to TRBD2. The germline CDR1 and CDR2 sequences are SNHLY and FYNNEI. The CDR3 is made up of 17 amino acids. V lost 4 bases to trimming and J lost 3 bases; unmatched junction nucleotides: 8. CDR3 sequence reads: CASSGLLAGGPEETQYF. CDR3 nucleotides: TGTGCCAGCAGTGGACTACTAGCGGGAGGGCCTGAAGAGACCCAGTACTTC.

This clonotype appeared a single time. This rearrangement joins TRBV6-9 to TRBJ2-7; D may correspond to TRBD1 or TRBD2 (5 bases each). The CDR3 loop spans 14 amino acids. Germline-derived CDR1 and CDR2 are MNHGY and SVAAGI. V lost 4 bases and J lost 7, with 17 bases in between. The CDR3 spells CASSLGTGRREQYF. CDR3 coding DNA: TGTGCCAGCAGTTTGGGGACGGGGAGACGAGAGCAGTACTTC.

This chain joins TRBV2 and TRBJ2-7; D is possibly TRBD1 (7 bases). Germline loops: CDR1 SNHLY, CDR2 FYNNEI. The V end lost 4 bases, the J end lost 3 bases, and 10 bases lay between the germline ends. The CDR3 extends over 13 amino acids. The CDR3 loop reads CASSAGGIYEQYF. The CDR3, as DNA: TGTGCCAGCAGTGCAGGGGGGATCTACGAGCAGTACTTC.

To note about this clonotype: A much larger clone differs by one base, so this may be a read error. The CDR3 loop reads CANTLWGGGGTDTQYF. The CDR3 DNA follows: TGTGCCAACACCCTGTGGGGCGGAGGGGGCACAGATACGCAGTATTTT. The V gene is TRBV27, the J gene TRBJ2-3, with D possibly matching TRBD2 (6 bases). The germline V gene encodes CDR1 MNHEY and CDR2 SMNVEV (reference sequence). The CDR3 sequence is 16 residues long. V shed 10 bases and J shed 1 base, with 21 bases lying between them.

This clonotype was counted a few times. The rearrangement links TRBV5-1 to TRBJ1-4; D might be TRBD1 (6 bases). Trimming shortened V by 4 bases and J by 8 bases, and 18 bases separated the two germline ends. The CDR3 is 15 residues long. Germline V CDR1 and CDR2: SGHRS, YFSETQ. CDR3 coding DNA: TGCGCCAGCAGCCCGGGGGACACCATGATCGAAAAACTGTTTTTT. Protein: CASSPGDTMIEKLFF.

V usage is TRBV10-1 and J usage is TRBJ2-3, with TRBD2 as a possible D gene (6 bases). The CDR3 sequence is 13 residues long. Trimming took off 4 bases at V and 5 bases at J, with 10 bases between the two ends. Germline-derived CDR1 and CDR2 are WNHNN and SYGVQD (reference sequence). The CDR3 nucleotides read TGCGCCAGCAGTGGCGGGGCGGTAGATACGCAGTATTTT. Residues: CASSGGAVDTQYF.

The sample holds one count of this clonotype. V usage is TRBV27 and J usage is TRBJ1-5; D not resolved. Trimming cost V 5 bases and J 0 bases, with 14 bases left between them. CDR1 is MNHEY and CDR2 is SMNVEV in the germline V gene (reference sequence). This CDR3 is 16 amino acids long. The DNA for the CDR3 is TGTGCCAGCAGTCCCTTGACATCTTATAGCAATCAGCCCCAGCATTTT. It yields the protein CASSPLTSYSNQPQHF.

This clonotype has just a few counts. The V gene is TRBV18, the J gene TRBJ2-2; 9 positions match TRBD1. CDR3 length: 15 amino acids. V gave up 3 bases and J gave up 6 bases; unmatched junction bases: 5. CDR1 and CDR2 from the germline V gene are KGHSH and LQKENI. The CDR3 DNA reads as TGTGCCAGCTCACCTCCGGGACAGGGCGCCGGGGAGCTGTTTTTT. Its protein product is CASSPPGQGAGELFF.

The chain couples TRBV28 to TRBJ2-7, with unresolved D. There are 12 residues in the CDR3. V gave up 6 bases and J gave up 6 bases, with 12 bases separating them. Germline V gene data show CDR1 as MDHEN and CDR2 as SYDVKM. CDR3 protein: CASSDKPAEQYF. The CDR3 region has the DNA TGTGCCAGCAGCGACAAGCCGGCCGAGCAGTACTTC.

This chain links TRBV15 with TRBJ2-5; D uncertain. The V gene's germline CDR1 is LNHNV and CDR2 YYDKDF (reference sequence). CDR3 size: 16 residues. V lost 8 bases, J lost 0 bases, and 19 bases lay in between. In DNA form, the CDR3 reads TGTGCCACCGGTTTATCCACGCCTAGGTACCAAGAGACCCAGTACTTC. Encoded protein: CATGLSTPRYQETQYF.

The CDR3 loop reads CASSFDVDRGHTGELFF. DNA of the CDR3: TGCGCCAGCAGCTTTGATGTGGACAGGGGGCACACCGGGGAGCTGTTTTTT. The chain is built from TRBV5-1 and TRBJ2-2; the match to TRBD1 covers 11 bases. The V and J ends lost 2 bases and 3 bases, in that order; junction bases with no gene match: 6. In germline, CDR1 is SGHRS, CDR2 YFSETQ. The CDR3 contains 17 residues.

This clonotype has at least ten counts. This chain connects TRBV28 to TRBJ1-6; 7 positions match TRBD1. This CDR3 has 14 amino acids. V lost 5 bases, J lost 9 bases, and 7 bases stayed unmatched. The germline V gene encodes CDR1 MDHEN and CDR2 SYDVKM. CDR3 in amino acids: CASSRQGRSSPLHF. The CDR3 DNA follows: TGTGCCAGCAGTCGACAGGGTCGGTCTTCACCCCTCCACTTT.

This clonotype was detected many times. The chain uses TRBV10-3 and TRBJ1-2, with 9 bases aligning to TRBD1. The CDR3 has 15 amino acids. Germline CDR1 and CDR2: ENHRY and SYGVKD. J gave up 6 bases and V 6 bases, and 11 bases lay outside the gene matches. The CDR3 sequence is CAISLGPGQGNGYTF. In nucleotides, the CDR3 is TGTGCCATCAGCCTAGGACCGGGACAGGGCAATGGCTACACCTTC.